The next 16 T cell receptor beta chains were all read from a single sample in a study of blood T cell repertoires in COVID-19. Profiling relied on immunoSEQ multiplex PCR, and the TCRdb table lists in-frame clones only, not all of them. The data show more than 200,000 clones, with 85% to 90% seen just once and less than 3.5% held by the top ten. The sample consisted of peripheral blood. The receptors originated from a man younger than 45 with COVID-19, enrolled during active disease.

CDR3 DNA sequence: TGTGCCAGCAGTCGGGACAGCCAAAATAATTCACCCCTCCACTTT. Translation: CASSRDSQNNSPLHF. The chain carries TRBV9 and TRBJ1-6; 7 nucleotides align to TRBD1. V was pared by 5 bases and J by 5 bases, with 7 bases of the junction left unmatched. The CDR3 runs to 15 residues. From germline, CDR1 is SGDLS and CDR2 YYNGEE. The whole variable domain, remainder taken from reference TRBV9 and TRBJ1-6, is DSGVTQTPKHLITATGQRVTLRCSPRSGDLSVYWYQQSLDQGLQFLIQYYNGEERAKGNILERFSAQQFPDLHSELNLSSLELGDSALYFCASSRDSQNNSPLHFGNGTRLTVT.

The V gene is TRBV5-4, the J gene TRBJ1-2, with D possibly matching TRBD1 (5 bases). V dropped 0 bases and J dropped 1 base, with 10 bases sitting between them. The CDR3 length is 15 residues. Germline-derived CDR1 and CDR2 are SGHNT and YYREEE (reference sequence). The CDR3 DNA follows: TGTGCCAGCAGCTTGGTTCCAGACAGTAACTATGGCTACACCTTC. Translating it yields CASSLVPDSNYGYTF.

The chain employs TRBV28 and TRBJ2-4; TRBD1 is a possible D gene (6 bases). V was clipped by 4 bases and J by 0 bases, with 16 bases between them. Per the germline V gene, CDR1 is MDHEN and CDR2 is SYDVKM. This CDR3 comprises 17 residues. DNA of the CDR3: TGTGCCAGCAGTTCTCGAGGGGGTACCCTAGCCAAAAACATTCAGTACTTC. It specifies CASSSRGGTLAKNIQYF. The complete variable domain, with remaining parts taken from reference TRBV28 and TRBJ2-4, reads DVKVTQSSRYLVKRTGEKVFLECVQDMDHENMFWYRQDPGLGLRLIYFSYDVKMKEKGDIPEGYSVSREKKERFSLILESASTNQTSMYLCASSSRGGTLAKNIQYFGAGTRLSVL.

The chain is built from TRBV7-3 and TRBJ1-2; 8 bases are a match to TRBD1. CDR3 size: 13 residues. The junction had 5 bases not matched to a gene; V was cut back by 2 bases and J by 9 bases. CDR1 and CDR2 (germline): SGHTA, FQGTGA. This chain's CDR3 is CASSLPGGMSYTF. The CDR3 nucleotides read TGTGCCAGCAGCTTACCAGGGGGCATGAGCTACACCTTC.

The table lists this clone with a count of one. The chain combines TRBV5-4 with TRBJ1-3, with TRBD1 matching 7 bases. This CDR3 region has 13 residues. CDR1 is SGHNT, CDR2 YYREEE, per germline (reference sequence). V lost 3 bases to trimming and J lost 4 bases; unmatched junction nucleotides: 1. CDR3 sequence reads: CASSSGQGNTIYF. CDR3 DNA sequence: TGTGCCAGCAGCTCGGGACAGGGAAACACCATATATTTT.

This rearrangement joins TRBV6-2 or TRBV6-3 to TRBJ1-2, with D possibly matching TRBD1 (5 bases). The CDR3 runs to 18 residues. V was shortened by 4 bases and J by 0 bases, with 21 bases between the two germline ends. Looked up from germline, CDR1 is MNHEY and CDR2 is SVGEGT. The CDR3 spells CASSSDPWESTANYGYTF. The CDR3 nucleotides are TGTGCCAGCAGTTCGGACCCCTGGGAATCGACAGCTAACTATGGCTACACCTTC.

The genes are TRBV15 and TRBJ2-7, with D perhaps matching TRBD2 (6 bases). With 1 base removed from V and 7 bases from J, the gap between germline ends came to 17 bases. Germline CDR1 reads LNHNV; CDR2 reads YYDKDF (reference sequence). The CDR3 spans 15 residues. The CDR3: CATSRVLREVGEQYF. CDR3 sequence (DNA): TGTGCCACCAGCAGAGTTCTCAGGGAGGTTGGAGAGCAGTACTTC. Drawing the rest from reference TRBV15 and TRBJ2-7, the complete variable domain is DAMVIQNPRYQVTQFGKPVTLSCSQTLNHNVMYWYQQKSSQAPKLLFHYYDKDFNNEADTPDNFQSRRPNTSFCFLDIRSPGLGDTAMYLCATSRVLREVGEQYFGPGTRLTVT.

The chain has TRBV27 and TRBJ2-7; a weak D match, TRBD1 (6 bases). Trimming pared 5 bases from V and 2 bases from J, leaving 25 bases between. Germline values: CDR1 MNHEY, CDR2 SMNVEV (reference sequence). The CDR3 runs to 18 residues. This CDR3 reads CASSLFPYSGTYTYEQYF. As DNA, the CDR3 is TGTGCCAGCAGTCTTTTTCCCTACTCCGGGACATATACCTACGAGCAGTACTTC.

The chain combines TRBV11-2 with TRBJ2-1; 9 bases align to TRBD1. With 5 bases clipped from V and 1 base from J, the junction kept 3 bases outside the gene matches. Germline CDR1 reads SGHAT; CDR2 reads FQNNGV. This CDR3 has 15 amino acids. The CDR3 bases are TGTGCCAGCAGCCACGACAGGGGGTCCTACAATGAGCAGTTCTTC. Translated, it gives CASSHDRGSYNEQFF. Variable domain in full (rest from reference TRBV11-2 and TRBJ2-1): EAGVAQSPRYKIIEKRQSVAFWCNPISGHATLYWYQQILGQGPKLLIQFQNNGVVDDSQLPKDRFSAERLKGVDSTLKIQPAKLEDSAVYLCASSHDRGSYNEQFFGPGTRLTVL.

The chain carries TRBV6-1 and TRBJ1-5, with D unresolved. Germline CDR1 and CDR2: MNHNS and SASEGT. The CDR3 length is 19 residues. Trimming took 0 bases from V and 6 from J, leaving 24 bases between them. CDR3 DNA sequence: TGTGCCAGCAGTGAAGCGGCGTTGGAGGGAGGATTTAGAAGTCAGCCCCAGCATTTT. Translation gives CASSEAALEGGFRSQPQHF.

The chain has TRBV18 and TRBJ1-5; 11 nucleotides agree with TRBD1. The CDR3 loop spans 15 amino acids. The V and J ends lost 4 bases and 6 bases, in that order; junction bases with no gene match: 5. The germline V gene encodes CDR1 KGHSH and CDR2 LQKENI. This CDR3 reads CASSQGQGEGQPQHF. Written as DNA, the CDR3 is TGTGCCAGCTCACAGGGACAGGGGGAAGGTCAGCCCCAGCATTTT.

V is TRBV11-2 and J is TRBJ1-1; D uncertain. Trimming left V 6 bases short and J 5 bases short, with 28 bases between. The CDR3 length is 18 residues. The germline CDR1 and CDR2 sequences are SGHAT and FQNNGV. Here the CDR3 reads CASSPRPLPPLSLTEAFF. CDR3 bases: TGTGCCAGCAGTCCGAGGCCCCTGCCACCCTTAAGTTTGACTGAAGCTTTCTTT.

The chain links TRBV3-1 (or the pseudogene TRBV3-2) to TRBJ2-7; 12 bases are shared with TRBD1. V trimming: 4 bases; J trimming: 4 bases; junction bases outside the gene matches: 5. This CDR3 comprises 15 residues. Germline CDR1 LGHDT, CDR2 YNNKEL (reference sequence). Here the CDR3 reads CASSPGQGATYEQYF. CDR3 sequence (DNA): TGTGCCAGCAGCCCGGGACAGGGGGCGACATACGAGCAGTACTTC.

In this sample, this clone turned up a few times. The chain recombines TRBV4-2 with TRBJ1-6; D possibly corresponds to TRBD1 (5 bases). The CDR3 length is 16 residues. Germline assignment: CDR1 LGHNA and CDR2 YNFKEQ. The V end was cut by 1 base, the J end by 5 bases, with 12 bases between. This CDR3 reads CASSQGEGANNSPLHF. Here the CDR3 DNA reads TGTGCCAGCAGCCAAGGGGAAGGGGCAAATAATTCACCCCTCCACTTT.

Concerning this clone: Other DNA variants within this sample encode the same CDR3. The chain combines TRBV9 with TRBJ2-1; 10 bases agree with TRBD2. Trimming removed 3 bases from V and 0 bases from J; junction bases left unmatched: 0. Germline V CDR1 and CDR2: SGDLS, YYNGEE. The CDR3 contains 15 residues. The CDR3 protein is CASSASGSSYNEQFF. The CDR3 nucleotides are TGTGCCAGCAGCGCTAGCGGGAGCTCCTACAATGAGCAGTTCTTC. Supplemented by reference TRBV9 and TRBJ2-1, the full variable domain reads DSGVTQTPKHLITATGQRVTLRCSPRSGDLSVYWYQQSLDQGLQFLIQYYNGEERAKGNILERFSAQQFPDLHSELNLSSLELGDSALYFCASSASGSSYNEQFFGPGTRLTVL.

The rearrangement joins TRBV7-3 to TRBJ2-2; 8 bases fit TRBD1. Unmatched junction bases numbered 2, after V lost 5 bases and J lost 6 bases. Germline-derived CDR1 and CDR2 are SGHTA and FQGTGA. The length of the CDR3 is 13 residues. The CDR3, as DNA: TGTGCCAGCAGCCTGACAGGGGCCGGGGAGCTGTTTTTT. Protein: CASSLTGAGELFF.